The 12 T cell receptor beta chains below all came from one sample that was sequenced in a study of OX40 agonist ivuxolimab in advanced cancers. Profiling relied on immunoSEQ multiplex PCR, and the TCRdb table lists in-frame clones only, not all of them. In the table there are some 95,000 clones, 80% to 90% of which are singletons. This specimen consisted of CD4+ or CD8+ T cells sorted from blood, obtained in a trial of the OX40 agonist ivuxolimab. All receptors come from an adult with an advanced solid tumor such as melanoma, head and neck, liver or kidney cancer.

The chain couples TRBV10-3 to TRBJ2-7; D possibly corresponds to TRBD2 (6 bases). This CDR3 is 14 amino acids long. CDR1 and CDR2 (germline): ENHRY, SYGVKD. V was pared by 10 bases and J by 3 bases, with 19 bases between. The CDR3 here is CANEIGGVVYEQYV. The CDR3 DNA reads TGTGCCAATGAGATAGGAGGGGTGGTCTACGAGCAGTACGTC.

The chain is built from TRBV5-4 and TRBJ2-5; TRBD1 matches at 8 bases. Germline CDR1 reads SGHNT; CDR2 reads YYREEE (reference sequence). This CDR3 has 14 amino acids. The V segment lost 5 bases and the J segment 1 base; nucleotides outside the gene matches: 4. The CDR3 spells CASSFGQGQETQYF. In DNA form, the CDR3 reads TGTGCCAGCAGTTTCGGACAGGGCCAAGAGACCCAGTACTTC.

The chain is built from TRBV6-1 and TRBJ1-2; D ambiguous. The germline V gene has CDR1 MNHNS and CDR2 SASEGT. V lost 3 bases and J lost 7, with 12 bases in between. This CDR3 has 13 amino acids. CDR3 nucleotide sequence: TGTGCCAGCAGTGACCAAGGGTTCGGTGGCTACACCTTC. It specifies CASSDQGFGGYTF.

Here the CDR3 reads CASSNPGRYEQYF. CDR3 coding DNA: TGTGCCAGCAGTAATCCGGGCCGTTACGAGCAGTACTTC. V usage is TRBV6-1 and J usage is TRBJ2-7; D gene unclear. V was cut by 5 bases and J by 4 bases, with 12 bases left in between. The CDR3 length is 13 residues. Looked up from germline, CDR1 is MNHNS and CDR2 is SASEGT.

The J gene is TRBJ2-1, the V gene TRBV27; D remains ambiguous. Deletions cut 10 bases from V and 9 bases from J, with 19 bases between. CDR1 and CDR2 from the germline V gene are MNHEY and SMNVEV (reference sequence). This CDR3 spans 13 amino acids. The CDR3 loop reads CATSGPGHGEQFF. DNA for the CDR3: TGTGCCACCTCCGGCCCAGGTCATGGTGAGCAGTTCTTC.

V is TRBV2 and J is TRBJ2-7; D might be TRBD1 (5 bases). The length of the CDR3 is 14 residues. V lost 6 bases and J 0 bases, leaving 12 bases between the germline ends. Germline lookup yields CDR1 SNHLY and CDR2 FYNNEI. CDR3 amino acids: CASRNRQTSYEQYF. The CDR3 bases are TGTGCCAGCAGGAACCGACAGACCTCCTACGAGCAGTACTTC.

V and J are TRBV5-4 and TRBJ2-2, with TRBD2 matching 9 bases. V trimming: 9 bases; J trimming: 8 bases; junction bases outside the gene matches: 8. Germline V CDR1 and CDR2: SGHNT, YYREEE (reference sequence). The CDR3 contains 13 residues. The CDR3 DNA follows: TGTGCCATTGCGCGGGAGGGCGGTGGGGAGCTGTTTTTT. Translating gives CAIAREGGGELFF.

The rearrangement links TRBV29-1 to TRBJ2-1; 10 bases are shared with TRBD2. The CDR3 is 14 amino acids. Germline trimming cut 7 bases from V and 4 bases from J; bases unmatched to any gene: 7. Germline assignment: CDR1 SQVTM and CDR2 ANQGSEA. CDR3 sequence reads: CSAASAGGYNEQFF. In DNA, the CDR3 is TGCAGCGCTGCCTCAGCGGGGGGGTACAATGAGCAGTTCTTC.

This chain joins TRBV5-6 and TRBJ2-7; the match to TRBD2 covers 8 bases. Unmatched junction bases numbered 7, after V lost 4 bases and J lost 7 bases. CDR3 length: 13 residues. Germline CDR1 is SGHDT and CDR2 is YYEEEE. The CDR3 DNA reads as TGTGCCAGCAGCACGAGCGGGAGAACAGAGCAGTACGTC. Translating gives CASSTSGRTEQYV.

The rearrangement joins TRBV6-5 to TRBJ2-5; 10 bases agree with TRBD2. V gave up 6 bases and J gave up 2 bases; unmatched junction bases: 6. The CDR3 extends over 15 amino acids. CDR1 and CDR2 from the germline V gene are MNHEY and SVGAGI. Here the CDR3 DNA reads TGTGCCAGCAGACCCACTAGCGGGGCTCAAGAGACCCAGTACTTC. Translation gives CASRPTSGAQETQYF.

This clone has just one count. The gene calls are TRBV28 and TRBJ1-4; D is ambiguous. V was clipped by 2 bases and J by 5 bases, with 9 bases between them. CDR1 is MDHEN, CDR2 SYDVKM, per germline. The CDR3 covers 14 residues. The CDR3 protein is CASSLTGANEKLFF. The DNA for the CDR3 is TGTGCCAGCAGTTTAACTGGAGCCAATGAAAAACTGTTTTTT.

CDR3 region: CASSFPAGANVLTF. The CDR3 DNA reads as TGTGCCAGCAGTTTCCCGGCTGGGGCCAACGTCCTGACTTTC. This chain uses TRBV28 with TRBJ2-6, with unresolved D. The V and J ends lost 3 bases and 2 bases respectively, with 5 bases between them. Per the germline V gene, CDR1 is MDHEN and CDR2 is SYDVKM. There are 14 residues in the CDR3.